This T cell receptor beta chain was sequenced during a study of CD8 T cells in ankylosing spondylitis. Ten or more counts support this clonotype. The antigen is not known. Researchers built TCR beta libraries using quantitative 5'-RACE with molecular barcodes. One entry per CDR3 protein, called by TCRdb with MiXCR from the 5' RACE reads. The sample shows 150,000 to 250,000 distinct CDR3 sequences, roughly 13% of them seen only once. This CDR3 spans 13 amino acids. V shed 8 bases and J 6 bases; nucleotides not matched to a gene: 2. Per germline, CDR1 SEHNR and CDR2 FQNEAQ (reference sequence). Overall study results and limits: One TCR beta motif, made up of several highly homologous variants, appeared characteristic of ankylosing spondylitis blood. Disease-associated clones were reportedly significantly overrepresented in matched ankylosing spondylitis synovial fluid.

The receptor comes from a male donor with ankylosing spondylitis or in good health (not recorded which). The chain joins TRBV7-9 to TRBJ2-1; 12 nucleotides agree with TRBD2. Material: blood, either unsorted or a sorted T cell fraction (not recorded which). The CDR3 sequence is CASGLAGINEQFF. CDR3 coding DNA: TGTGCCAGCGGACTAGCGGGAATCAATGAGCAGTTCTTC. Together with reference TRBV7-9 and TRBJ2-1, the CDR3 gives the full variable domain: DTGVSQNPRHKITKRGQNVTFRCDPISEHNRLYWYRQTLGQGPEFLTYFQNEAQLEKSRLLSDRFSAERPKGSFSTLEIQRTEQGDSAMYLCASGLAGINEQFFGPGTRLTVL.